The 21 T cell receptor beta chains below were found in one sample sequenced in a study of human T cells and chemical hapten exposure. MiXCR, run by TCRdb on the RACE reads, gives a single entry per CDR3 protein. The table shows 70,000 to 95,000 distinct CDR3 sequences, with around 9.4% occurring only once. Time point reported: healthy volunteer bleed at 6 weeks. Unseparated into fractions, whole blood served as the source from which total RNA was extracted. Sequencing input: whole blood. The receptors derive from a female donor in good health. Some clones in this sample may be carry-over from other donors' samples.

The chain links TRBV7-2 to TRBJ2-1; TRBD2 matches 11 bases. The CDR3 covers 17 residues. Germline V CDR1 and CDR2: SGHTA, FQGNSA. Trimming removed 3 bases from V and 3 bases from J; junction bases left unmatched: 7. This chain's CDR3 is CASSFRLLAGVYNEQFF. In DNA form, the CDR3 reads TGTGCCAGCAGCTTCCGATTACTAGCGGGGGTCTACAATGAGCAGTTCTTC. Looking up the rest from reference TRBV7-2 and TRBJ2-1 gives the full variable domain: GAGVSQSPSNKVTEKGKDVELRCDPISGHTALYWYRQSLGQGLEFLIYFQGNSAPDKSGLPSDRFSAERTGGSVSTLTIQRTQQEDSAVYLCASSFRLLAGVYNEQFFGPGTRLTVL.

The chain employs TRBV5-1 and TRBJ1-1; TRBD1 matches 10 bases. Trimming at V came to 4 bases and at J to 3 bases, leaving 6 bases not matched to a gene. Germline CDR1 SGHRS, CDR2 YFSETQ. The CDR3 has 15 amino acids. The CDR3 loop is CASSDPGTGDTEAFF. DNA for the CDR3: TGCGCCAGCAGCGATCCCGGGACAGGGGACACTGAAGCTTTCTTT.

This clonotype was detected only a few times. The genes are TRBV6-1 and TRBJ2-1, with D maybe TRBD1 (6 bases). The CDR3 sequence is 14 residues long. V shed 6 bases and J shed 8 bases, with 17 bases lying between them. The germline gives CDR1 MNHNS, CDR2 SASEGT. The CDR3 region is CASRNIGGNDEQFF. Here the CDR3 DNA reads TGTGCCAGCAGAAACATAGGGGGTAACGATGAGCAGTTCTTC.

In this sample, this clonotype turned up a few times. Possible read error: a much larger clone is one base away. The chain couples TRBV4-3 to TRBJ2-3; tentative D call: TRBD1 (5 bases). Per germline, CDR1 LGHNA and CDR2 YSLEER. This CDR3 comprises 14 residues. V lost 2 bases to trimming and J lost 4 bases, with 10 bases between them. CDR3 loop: CASSQKGCADTQYF. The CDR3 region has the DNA TGCGCCAGCAGCCAAAAGGGGTGTGCAGATACGCAGTATTTT.

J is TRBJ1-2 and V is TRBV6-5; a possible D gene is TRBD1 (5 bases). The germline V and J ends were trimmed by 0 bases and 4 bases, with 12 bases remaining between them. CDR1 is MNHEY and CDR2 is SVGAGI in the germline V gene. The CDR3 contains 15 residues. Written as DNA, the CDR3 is TGTGCCAGCAGTTACTCGAACAGGCCCACCTATGGCTACACCTTC. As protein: CASSYSNRPTYGYTF.

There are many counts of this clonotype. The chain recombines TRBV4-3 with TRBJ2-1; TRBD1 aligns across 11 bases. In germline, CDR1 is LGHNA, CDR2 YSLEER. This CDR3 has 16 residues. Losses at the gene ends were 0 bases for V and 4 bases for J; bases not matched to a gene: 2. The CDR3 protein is CASSQEGTGGYNEQFF. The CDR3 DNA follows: TGCGCCAGCAGCCAAGAAGGGACAGGGGGTTACAATGAGCAGTTCTTC.

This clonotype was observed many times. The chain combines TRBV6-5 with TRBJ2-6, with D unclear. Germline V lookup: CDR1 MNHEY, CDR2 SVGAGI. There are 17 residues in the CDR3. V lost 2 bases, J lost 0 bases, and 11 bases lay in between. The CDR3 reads CASSYRSLSSGANVLTF. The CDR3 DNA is TGTGCCAGCAGTTACCGAAGTTTAAGCTCTGGGGCCAACGTCCTGACTTTC.

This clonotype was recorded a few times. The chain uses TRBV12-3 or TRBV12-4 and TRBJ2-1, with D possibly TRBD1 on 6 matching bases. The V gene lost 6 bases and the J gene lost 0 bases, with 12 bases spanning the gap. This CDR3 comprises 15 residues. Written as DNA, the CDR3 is TGTGCCAGCAGCCAAGACAGGAGCTCCTACAATGAGCAGTTCTTC. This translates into CASSQDRSSYNEQFF.

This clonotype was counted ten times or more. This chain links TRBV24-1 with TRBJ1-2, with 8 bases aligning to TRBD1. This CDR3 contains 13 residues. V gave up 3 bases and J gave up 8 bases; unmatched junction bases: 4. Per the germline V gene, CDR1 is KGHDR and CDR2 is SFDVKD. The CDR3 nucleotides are TGTGCCACCAGTGATGACAGGGGTGGCGGCTACACCTTC. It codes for CATSDDRGGGYTF.

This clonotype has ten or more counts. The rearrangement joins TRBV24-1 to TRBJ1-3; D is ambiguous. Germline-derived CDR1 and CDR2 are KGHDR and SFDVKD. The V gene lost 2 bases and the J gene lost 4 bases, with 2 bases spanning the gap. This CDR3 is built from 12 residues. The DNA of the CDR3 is TGTGCCACCAGTGATTGGGGAAACACCATATATTTT. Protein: CATSDWGNTIYF.

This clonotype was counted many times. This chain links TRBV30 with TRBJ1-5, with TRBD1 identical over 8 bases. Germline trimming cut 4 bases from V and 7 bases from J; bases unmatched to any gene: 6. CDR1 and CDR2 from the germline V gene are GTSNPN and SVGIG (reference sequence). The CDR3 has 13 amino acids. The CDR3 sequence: CAWTDRVGQPQHF. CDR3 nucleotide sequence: TGTGCCTGGACGGACAGGGTAGGCCAGCCCCAGCATTTT.

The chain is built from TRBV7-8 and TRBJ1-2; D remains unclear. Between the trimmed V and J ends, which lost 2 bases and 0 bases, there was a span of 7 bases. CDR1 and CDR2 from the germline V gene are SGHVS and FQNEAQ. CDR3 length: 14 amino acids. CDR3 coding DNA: TGTGCCAGCAGCTTAAGGGTGACTAACTATGGCTACACCTTC. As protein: CASSLRVTNYGYTF.

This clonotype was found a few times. The CDR3 protein is CASALTGGAGYGYTF. In DNA form, the CDR3 reads TGTGCCAGCGCCCTGACAGGGGGCGCAGGCTATGGCTACACCTTC. The chain has TRBV11-2 and TRBJ1-2; 10 nucleotides match TRBD1. CDR1 and CDR2 (germline): SGHAT, FQNNGV. The CDR3 runs to 15 residues. The junction had 10 bases not matched to a gene; V was cut back by 8 bases and J by 4 bases.

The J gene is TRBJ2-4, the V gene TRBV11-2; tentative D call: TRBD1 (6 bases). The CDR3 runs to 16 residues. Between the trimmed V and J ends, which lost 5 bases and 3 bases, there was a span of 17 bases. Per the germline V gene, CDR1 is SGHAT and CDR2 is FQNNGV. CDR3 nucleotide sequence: TGTGCCAGCAGCAGCTACAGGGCTTTGGGCAAAAACATTCAGTACTTC. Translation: CASSSYRALGKNIQYF.

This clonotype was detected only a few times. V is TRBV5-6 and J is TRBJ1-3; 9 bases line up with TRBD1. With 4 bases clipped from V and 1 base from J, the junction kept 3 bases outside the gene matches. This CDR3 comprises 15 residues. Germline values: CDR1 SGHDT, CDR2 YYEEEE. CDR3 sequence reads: CASSAGTGSGNTIYF. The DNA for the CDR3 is TGTGCCAGCAGCGCCGGGACAGGGTCTGGAAACACCATATATTTT.

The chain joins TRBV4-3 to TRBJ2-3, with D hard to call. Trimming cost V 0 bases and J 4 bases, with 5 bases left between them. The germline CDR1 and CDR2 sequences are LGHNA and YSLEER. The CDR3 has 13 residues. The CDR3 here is CASSQEAADTQYF. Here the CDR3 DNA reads TGCGCCAGCAGCCAAGAGGCGGCAGATACGCAGTATTTT.

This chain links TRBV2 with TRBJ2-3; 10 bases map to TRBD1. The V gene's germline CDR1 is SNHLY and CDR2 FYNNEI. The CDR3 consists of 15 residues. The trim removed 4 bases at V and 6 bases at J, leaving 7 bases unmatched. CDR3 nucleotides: TGTGCCAGCAGTGTAAGGGACAGGGGCTCCGATACGCAGTATTTT. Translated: CASSVRDRGSDTQYF.

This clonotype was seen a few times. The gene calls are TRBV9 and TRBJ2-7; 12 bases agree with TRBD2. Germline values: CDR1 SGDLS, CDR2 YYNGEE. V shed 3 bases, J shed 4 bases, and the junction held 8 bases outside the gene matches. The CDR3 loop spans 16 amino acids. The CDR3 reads CASSGRLAGDPYEQYF. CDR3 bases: TGTGCCAGCAGCGGCCGACTAGCGGGGGACCCTTACGAGCAGTACTTC.

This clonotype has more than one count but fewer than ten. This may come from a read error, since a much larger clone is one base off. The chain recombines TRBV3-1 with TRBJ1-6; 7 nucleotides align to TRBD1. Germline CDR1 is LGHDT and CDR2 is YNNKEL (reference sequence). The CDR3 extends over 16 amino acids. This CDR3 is CASSQVRGGRNSPLNF. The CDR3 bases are TGTGCCAGCAGCCAAGTCAGGGGGGGACGTAATTCACCCCTCAACTTT.

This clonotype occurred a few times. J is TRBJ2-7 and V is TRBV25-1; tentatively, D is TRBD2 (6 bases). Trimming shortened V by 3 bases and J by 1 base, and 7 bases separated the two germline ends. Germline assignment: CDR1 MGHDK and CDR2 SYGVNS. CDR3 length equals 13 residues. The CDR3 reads CASSEGGSYEQYF. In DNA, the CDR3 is TGTGCCAGCAGTGAGGGGGGATCCTACGAGCAGTACTTC.

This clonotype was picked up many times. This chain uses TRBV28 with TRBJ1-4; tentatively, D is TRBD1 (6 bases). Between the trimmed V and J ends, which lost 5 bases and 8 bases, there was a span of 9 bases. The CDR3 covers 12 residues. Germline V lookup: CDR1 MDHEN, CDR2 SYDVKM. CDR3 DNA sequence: TGTGCCAGCAGTGGGGGCAGGGAAAAACTGTTTTTT. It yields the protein CASSGGREKLFF. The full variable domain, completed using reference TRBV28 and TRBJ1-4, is DVKVTQSSRYLVKRTGEKVFLECVQDMDHENMFWYRQDPGLGLRLIYFSYDVKMKEKGDIPEGYSVSREKKERFSLILESASTNQTSMYLCASSGGREKLFFGSGTQLSVL.